A single sample gave rise to the 7 T cell receptor beta chains below, sequenced in a study of cytotoxic CD8 clonotypes in ibrutinib-treated CLL (dated by TCRdb to the early 2020s). Libraries were made using the immunoSEQ multiplex PCR assay. TCRdb carries this immuneACCESS record with in-frame sequences only. Its versions omit some clonotypes, under half of them owing to an unresolved V gene in the studies checked, with the rest unexplained. For this sample the table gives 150,000 to 200,000 clones, of which about 80% were detected only once. Around 2% of the sample rests with the top ten. The sample's time point, from its label and the paper: more than 10 months on ibrutinib. Sequenced material: PBMCs, taken after 12 months of ibrutinib treatment. Source of these receptors: a human donor with chronic lymphocytic leukemia.

The rearrangement joins TRBV27 to TRBJ2-7; 9 bases map to TRBD2. This CDR3 comprises 14 residues. V shed 6 bases and J 2 bases; nucleotides not matched to a gene: 5. CDR1 and CDR2 from the germline V gene are MNHEY and SMNVEV (reference sequence). CDR3 loop: CASSISGRPYEQYF. Here the CDR3 DNA reads TGTGCCAGCAGCATAAGCGGGAGGCCCTACGAGCAGTACTTC.

This clone has just one count. The chain links TRBV7-8 to TRBJ2-7; 7 nucleotides align to TRBD1. Germline CDR1 is SGHVS and CDR2 is FQNEAQ. Trimming at V came to 5 bases and at J to 0 bases, leaving 19 bases not matched to a gene. The CDR3 has 19 residues. CDR3 nucleotide sequence: TGTGCCAGCAGCCCGTTGGGACAGCTTCATTTCACAACCTCCTACGAGCAGTACTTC. Its protein product is CASSPLGQLHFTTSYEQYF. Combining the CDR3 with reference TRBV7-8 and TRBJ2-7 gives the whole variable domain GAGVSQSPRYKVAKRGQDVALRCDPISGHVSLFWYQQALGQGPEFLTYFQNEAQLDKSGLPSDRFFAERPEGSVSTLKIQRTQQEDSAVYLCASSPLGQLHFTTSYEQYFGPGTRLTVT.

The chain uses TRBV29-1 and TRBJ2-3; TRBD2 matches 9 bases. CDR3 size: 17 residues. Germline lookup yields CDR1 SQVTM and CDR2 ANQGSEA. Trimming cost V 5 bases and J 7 bases; bases outside gene matches: 19. CDR3: CSVPSVAGDPRRYTQYF. In DNA form, the CDR3 reads TGCAGCGTTCCATCGGTAGCGGGGGACCCTAGAAGATATACGCAGTATTTT.

CDR3 bases: TGTGCCAGCAGCTTCGACGGGTCAGGGCCCCAGCATTTT. Its protein product is CASSFDGSGPQHF. The rearrangement links TRBV5-5 to TRBJ1-5; D is unresolved. CDR1 is SGHKS, CDR2 YYEKEE, per germline (reference sequence). The CDR3 runs 13 residues. Trimming shortened V by 2 bases and J by 9 bases, and 12 bases separated the two germline ends.

CDR3 protein: CASSQGASRSYNEQFF. CDR3 in DNA: TGCGCCAGCAGCCAAGGGGCTAGTAGATCCTACAATGAGCAGTTCTTC. The J gene is TRBJ2-1, the V gene TRBV4-3, with no clear D. Trimming pared 1 base from V and 1 base from J, leaving 11 bases between. In germline, CDR1 is LGHNA, CDR2 YSLEER. The CDR3 is 16 amino acids.

This clone was observed once. The chain carries TRBV13 and TRBJ2-1; the D gene is possibly TRBD2 (6 bases). CDR3 length equals 17 residues. The V gene's germline CDR1 is PRHDT and CDR2 FYEKMQ (reference sequence). The germline V and J ends were trimmed by 4 bases and 0 bases, with 16 bases remaining between them. The CDR3 DNA follows: TGTGCCAGCAGCTCCCTATGGGGGAGGAGCTCCTACAATGAGCAGTTCTTC. Translation gives CASSSLWGRSSYNEQFF.

The chain has TRBV12-2 and TRBJ2-1; the D call TRBD2 from the table was never checked on the DNA. TRBV12-2 is a known pseudogene. There are 16 residues in the CDR3. The CDR3, as DNA: TGTGCAAGTCGCTTGGTTAGCGGGGGGCAATACAATGAGCAGTTCTTC. This translates into CASRLVSGGQYNEQFF.